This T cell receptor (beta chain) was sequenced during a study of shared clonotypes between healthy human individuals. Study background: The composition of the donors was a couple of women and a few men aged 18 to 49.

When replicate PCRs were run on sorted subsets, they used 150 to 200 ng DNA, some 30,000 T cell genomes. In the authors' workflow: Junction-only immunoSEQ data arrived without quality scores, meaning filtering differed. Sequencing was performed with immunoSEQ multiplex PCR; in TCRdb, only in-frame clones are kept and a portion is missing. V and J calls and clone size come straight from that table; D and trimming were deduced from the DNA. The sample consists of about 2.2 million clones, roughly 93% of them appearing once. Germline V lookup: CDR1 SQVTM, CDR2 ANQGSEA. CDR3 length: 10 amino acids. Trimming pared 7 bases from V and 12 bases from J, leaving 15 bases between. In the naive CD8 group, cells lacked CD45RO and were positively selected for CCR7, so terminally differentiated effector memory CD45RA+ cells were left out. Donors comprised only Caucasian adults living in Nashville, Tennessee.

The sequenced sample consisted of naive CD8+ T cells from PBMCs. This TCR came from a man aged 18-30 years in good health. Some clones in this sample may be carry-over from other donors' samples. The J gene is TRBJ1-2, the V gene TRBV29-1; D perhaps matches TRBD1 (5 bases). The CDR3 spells CSAQLDTNTF. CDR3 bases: TGCAGCGCCCAGTTGGACACAAACACCTTC.